The 14 T cell receptor beta chains presented below share a single source sample, sequenced in a study of cytomegalovirus exposure and HLA in healthy donors. PCR was performed using 60 Vbeta and 13 Jbeta primers. Method: immunoSEQ multiplex PCR; TCRdb's copy keeps in-frame clones and lacks some. The sample records 150,000 to 200,000 clones, roughly 80% being singletons. Sequenced input: PBMCs. The receptor set was obtained from a female donor in good health and CMV-seronegative.

The CDR3 spells CASSVTGNTEAFF. CDR3 in DNA: TGTGCCAGCAGCGTAACAGGAAACACTGAAGCTTTCTTT. The chain joins TRBV9 to TRBJ1-1, with D possibly TRBD1 on 5 matching bases. CDR3 length: 13 amino acids. V was pared by 1 base and J by 2 bases, with 6 bases between. Germline V gene lookup returns CDR1 SGDLS and CDR2 YYNGEE. Using reference TRBV9 and TRBJ1-1 for the parts outside the CDR3, the full variable domain is DSGVTQTPKHLITATGQRVTLRCSPRSGDLSVYWYQQSLDQGLQFLIQYYNGEERAKGNILERFSAQQFPDLHSELNLSSLELGDSALYFCASSVTGNTEAFFGQGTRLTVV.

The rearrangement joins TRBV7-3 to TRBJ2-3, with D possibly matching TRBD2 (5 bases). There are 13 residues in the CDR3. V was cut by 2 bases and J by 5 bases, with 8 bases left in between. CDR1 SGHTA and CDR2 FQGTGA come from the germline V gene. The DNA of the CDR3 is TGTGCCAGCAGCTTATTAGGAGGAGATACGCAGTATTTT. It specifies CASSLLGGDTQYF.

This chain uses TRBV30 with TRBJ2-7; perhaps TRBD2 as D (5 bases). Germline V gene lookup returns CDR1 GTSNPN and CDR2 SVGIG (reference sequence). Between the trimmed V and J ends, which lost 2 bases and 6 bases, there was a span of 14 bases. The CDR3 covers 13 residues. The CDR3 DNA reads TGTGCCTGGAGTCTCCGGAGGAGGTCCGAGCAGTACTTC. This encodes CAWSLRRRSEQYF.

The chain links TRBV5-6 to TRBJ2-7; 7 bases match TRBD2. CDR3 length equals 16 residues. CDR1 is SGHDT and CDR2 is YYEEEE in the germline V gene. Trimming cost V 2 bases and J 0 bases; bases outside gene matches: 8. CDR3 coding DNA: TGTGCCAGCAGCTTCGCGACGGGAGGCTTCTCCTACGAGCAGTACTTC. Protein product: CASSFATGGFSYEQYF. The complete variable domain, with remaining parts taken from reference TRBV5-6 and TRBJ2-7, reads DAGVTQSPTHLIKTRGQQVTLRCSPKSGHDTVSWYQQALGQGPQFIFQYYEEEERQRGNFPDRFSGHQFPNYSSELNVNALLLGDSALYLCASSFATGGFSYEQYFGPGTRLTVT.

The CDR3, as DNA: TGTGCCAGTAGTGAGGGGACAGGGGGCTCCTACAATGAGCAGTTCTTC. It encodes CASSEGTGGSYNEQFF. This chain joins TRBV19 and TRBJ2-1, with 11 bases aligning to TRBD1. V dropped 5 bases and J dropped 0; count of bases not matched to a gene: 3. Looked up from germline, CDR1 is LNHDA and CDR2 is SQIVND (reference sequence). The CDR3 length is 16 residues.

J is TRBJ2-7 and V is TRBV5-1; D is ambiguous. This CDR3 has 15 residues. Germline V lookup: CDR1 SGHRS, CDR2 YFSETQ. Trimming removed 3 bases from V and 5 bases from J, with 18 bases in between. The CDR3 region is CASSSTLGLDDEQYF. The CDR3 DNA is TGCGCCAGCAGCTCCACCCTCGGGTTAGACGACGAGCAGTACTTC.

This chain links TRBV28 with TRBJ2-7; possibly TRBD1 for D (5 bases). Trimming removed 3 bases at V and 5 bases at J, with 14 bases between. CDR1 and CDR2 (germline): MDHEN, SYDVKM. CDR3 length: 14 residues. The chain's CDR3 is CASSLRQGRDEQYF. In DNA form, the CDR3 reads TGTGCCAGCAGTTTGAGGCAGGGTCGTGACGAGCAGTACTTC.

The chain uses TRBV6-1 and TRBJ1-5, with 10 bases aligning to TRBD1. The CDR3 covers 15 residues. The J segment lost 3 bases and the V segment lost 3 bases, leaving 2 bases of the junction unmatched. Germline CDR1 and CDR2: MNHNS and SASEGT. The CDR3 loop is CASSETGGVNQPQHF. DNA for the CDR3: TGTGCCAGCAGTGAGACAGGGGGCGTCAATCAGCCCCAGCATTTT.

The V and J genes are TRBV5-6 and TRBJ2-7; 7 bases line up with TRBD2. V shed 6 bases, J shed 2 bases, and the junction held 11 bases outside the gene matches. There are 15 residues in the CDR3. Germline values: CDR1 SGHDT, CDR2 YYEEEE. In nucleotides, the CDR3 is TGTGCCAGCACCCCCCGGGGGGACGGAACCTACGAGCAGTACTTC. It is translated as CASTPRGDGTYEQYF.

The chain employs TRBV27 and TRBJ1-1; tentative D call: TRBD1 (6 bases). V was shortened by 5 bases and J by 1 base, with 8 bases between the two germline ends. The CDR3 has 13 residues. Germline assignment: CDR1 MNHEY and CDR2 SMNVEV (reference sequence). CDR3 nucleotide sequence: TGTGCCAGCAGTCAGGGACAGAACACTGAAGCTTTCTTT. Amino acid sequence: CASSQGQNTEAFF.

The gene calls are TRBV19 and TRBJ2-5, with D hard to call. TRBJ2-7 explains the end of the DNA better; the J call may be wrong. CDR1 is LNHDA, CDR2 SQIVND, per germline (reference sequence). This CDR3 is 15 amino acids long. CDR3 bases: TGTGCCAGTAGTATAGATCTTCGGGTTACCTACGAGCAGTACTTC. As protein: CASSIDLRVTYEQYF.

The rearrangement joins TRBV28 to TRBJ2-3; TRBD2 agrees at 12 bases. Per germline, CDR1 MDHEN and CDR2 SYDVKM. Unmatched junction bases numbered 7, after V lost 8 bases and J lost 4 bases. The CDR3 is 15 residues long. The CDR3 DNA is TGTGCCAGCCAGATACTAGCGGGAGGCTCAGATACGCAGTATTTT. Translating it yields CASQILAGGSDTQYF.

The chain couples TRBV5-4 to TRBJ2-5, with D perhaps TRBD2 (5 bases). CDR1 and CDR2 (germline): SGHNT, YYREEE (reference sequence). CDR3 length: 13 residues. V was trimmed by 4 bases and J by 10 bases, leaving 17 bases between them. For the CDR3, the DNA is TGTGCCAGCAGCCCATCTAGCCGGGATAACCAGTACTTC. Residues: CASSPSSRDNQYF.

This clone was found a few times. The chain is built from TRBV18 and TRBJ2-5, with 10 bases lining up with TRBD1. The germline CDR1 and CDR2 sequences are KGHSH and LQKENI. Germline trimming cut 8 bases from V and 5 bases from J; bases unmatched to any gene: 8. The CDR3 sequence is 14 residues long. The DNA of the CDR3 is TGTGCCAGCGGACAGGGGGGGCAGATGGAGACCCAGTACTTC. It is translated as CASGQGGQMETQYF.